This TCR beta chain was recorded in a study of T-cell memory formation after mild COVID-19. General study results and limits: In second-wave clones peaking day 37, SARS-CoV-2 specificity remained unconfirmed.

From germline, CDR1 is SGDLS and CDR2 YYNGEE. Trimming shortened V by 0 bases and J by 4 bases, and 9 bases separated the two germline ends. The CDR3 has 14 amino acids. On this clonotype: Antigen: not known.

The TCR alpha and TCR beta cDNA libraries, bearing sample barcodes and UMIs, were generated by 5'RACE using constant-segment primers. TCRdb re-called the 5' RACE reads with MiXCR, one entry per CDR3 protein. Of 350,000 to 450,000 distinct CDR3 sequences detected, 20% to 25% appear once; the ten largest clones hold around 9.5%. This chain connects TRBV9 to TRBJ2-3; TRBD2 is a possible D gene (5 bases). What was sequenced was PBMCs or a T cell subset sorted from them (not recorded which). This sequence originates from an adult woman who had mild COVID-19 (a few samples of this study predate the infection). Cell type and time point are not known. The CDR3 region is CASSVGLAPDTQYF. CDR3 nucleotides: TGTGCCAGCAGCGTAGGCCTAGCCCCAGATACGCAGTATTTT.